A single sample gave rise to the 23 T cell receptor beta chains below, sequenced in a study of blood T cell repertoires in COVID-19. Clones were sequenced by immunoSEQ multiplex PCR, and TCRdb holds only the in-frame ones, with some missing. This table has approximately 150,000 clones, 80% to 90% appearing once. Sequencing input: peripheral blood. These receptors all come from a middle-aged man with active or convalescent COVID-19.

This sequence joins TRBV19 and TRBJ2-5, with a weak D call TRBD2 (6 bases). Germline CDR1 LNHDA, CDR2 SQIVND (reference sequence). V lost 1 base and J lost 5, with 14 bases in between. This CDR3 is built from 15 residues. The CDR3 DNA follows: TGTGCCAGTAGTATAGGGGCGGGGTTAACCGAGACCCAGTACTTC. As protein: CASSIGAGLTETQYF.

The chain uses TRBV20-1 and TRBJ2-1, with D perhaps matching TRBD1 (5 bases). V lost 3 bases, J lost 9 bases, and 12 bases lay in between. This CDR3 region has 12 residues. Germline V lookup: CDR1 DFQATT, CDR2 SNEGSKA (reference sequence). The CDR3 reads CSASQGAGEQFF. CDR3 nucleotide sequence: TGCAGTGCTAGTCAAGGGGCAGGTGAGCAGTTCTTC.

The chain recombines TRBV30 with TRBJ1-2, with no clear D. The V end lost 0 bases, the J end lost 4 bases, and 15 bases lay between the germline ends. The germline V gene has CDR1 GTSNPN and CDR2 SVGIG (reference sequence). This CDR3 is built from 15 residues. CDR3 loop: CAWSVPDLSAYGYTF. The CDR3, as DNA: TGTGCCTGGAGTGTACCAGATTTAAGTGCCTATGGCTACACCTTC.

This chain connects TRBV6-5 to TRBJ1-5; 11 bases line up with TRBD1. Trimming took 2 bases from V and 7 from J; bases not matched to a gene: 7. This CDR3 is built from 16 residues. CDR1 is MNHEY and CDR2 is SVGAGI in the germline V gene. CDR3 sequence reads: CASSYRGTGGTQPQHF. DNA for the CDR3: TGTGCCAGCAGTTACCGCGGGACAGGGGGGACCCAGCCCCAGCATTTT.

Within the sample, this clone is medium-sized. The gene calls are TRBV29-1 and TRBJ1-5, with a tentative D call TRBD1 (5 bases). V was cut by 7 bases and J by 5 bases, with 21 bases left in between. The CDR3 loop spans 15 amino acids. Germline values: CDR1 SQVTM, CDR2 ANQGSEA. This CDR3 is CSARVDGAIDQPQHF. CDR3 DNA sequence: TGCAGCGCCCGGGTGGATGGGGCAATAGATCAGCCCCAGCATTTT.

The chain links TRBV11-3 to TRBJ2-6; weak D call: TRBD2 (5 bases). The V and J ends lost 4 bases and 11 bases respectively, with 12 bases between them. Germline lookup yields CDR1 SGHNT and CDR2 YENEEA. The CDR3 length is 13 residues. CDR3: CASSSDSLHVLTF. The CDR3, as DNA: TGTGCCAGCAGCTCGGACTCGCTGCACGTCCTGACTTTC. The complete variable domain, with remaining parts taken from reference TRBV11-3 and TRBJ2-6, reads EAGVVQSPRYKIIEKKQPVAFWCNPISGHNTLYWYLQNLGQGPELLIRYENEEAVDDSQLPKDRFSAERLKGVDSTLKIQPAELGDSAVYLCASSSDSLHVLTFGAGSRLTVL.

The chain is built from TRBV6-5 and TRBJ1-3; 9 bases are a match to TRBD1. The germline gives CDR1 MNHEY, CDR2 SVGAGI. The length of the CDR3 is 15 residues. The ends lost 4 bases at V and 4 bases at J; junction bases unmatched: 5. The CDR3 sequence: CASSSIGQGGNTIYF. The CDR3 DNA reads as TGTGCCAGCAGTTCCATCGGACAGGGGGGAAACACCATATATTTT.

The chain carries TRBV6-5 and TRBJ1-5; D might be TRBD1 (6 bases). Trimming removed 4 bases at V and 5 bases at J, with 9 bases between. This CDR3 spans 13 amino acids. Germline V gene sequence: CDR1 MNHEY, CDR2 SVGAGI. The CDR3 region has the DNA TGTGCCAGCAGTTTTGGGGGCGATCAGCCCCAGCATTTT. Translating it yields CASSFGGDQPQHF.

This sequence joins TRBV4-2 and TRBJ2-1; 8 bases match TRBD2. The V gene end was trimmed by 2 bases and the J gene end by 7 bases; junction bases not matched to a gene: 7. This CDR3 has 15 residues. Germline CDR1 and CDR2: LGHNA and YNFKEQ. CDR3 sequence (DNA): TGTGCCAGCAGCCAAATAGCGGGGAGGATAAATGAGCAGTTCTTC. This sequence encodes CASSQIAGRINEQFF.

The chain has TRBV3-1 (or the pseudogene TRBV3-2) and TRBJ2-3, with D possibly matching TRBD2 (6 bases). Germline CDR1 is LGHDT and CDR2 is YNNKEL (reference sequence). Between the trimmed V and J ends, which lost 3 bases and 3 bases, there was a span of 10 bases. The CDR3 is 14 residues long. This chain's CDR3 is CASSQGGPTDTQYF. In nucleotides, the CDR3 is TGTGCCAGCAGCCAGGGGGGACCTACAGATACGCAGTATTTT.

For the CDR3, the DNA is TGTGCCTGGAGTGTAAGACAGCAAGAGACCCAGTACTTC. As protein: CAWSVRQQETQYF. V gene TRBV30 combines with J gene TRBJ2-5, with D tentatively TRBD1 (5 bases). The CDR3 is 13 amino acids. The germline gives CDR1 GTSNPN, CDR2 SVGIG (reference sequence). V lost 0 bases and J 2 bases, leaving 7 bases between the germline ends.

The chain joins TRBV27 to TRBJ2-1; D might be TRBD2 (5 bases). From germline, CDR1 is MNHEY and CDR2 SMNVEV (reference sequence). V lost 5 bases, J lost 7 bases, and 15 bases lay in between. The CDR3 length is 14 residues. As DNA, the CDR3 is TGTGCCAGCAGTGAAGAGGGTTTAGGAAATGAGCAGTTCTTC. Protein sequence: CASSEEGLGNEQFF.

This chain connects TRBV10-2 to TRBJ2-2; D ambiguous. V lost 6 bases and J lost 7, with 9 bases in between. The CDR3 spans 12 residues. Looked up from germline, CDR1 is WSHSY and CDR2 is SAAADI. DNA for the CDR3: TGCGCCAGCAGAACCCTAGGCGGGGAGCTGTTTTTT. Translated, it gives CASRTLGGELFF.

The chain recombines TRBV12-3 or TRBV12-4 with TRBJ1-1; D gene ambiguous. Trimming pared 1 base from V and 1 base from J, leaving 4 bases between. The CDR3 is 13 amino acids. The DNA for the CDR3 is TGTGCCAGCAGTTTAGGGCAGAACACTGAAGCTTTCTTT. It translates to CASSLGQNTEAFF.

The chain uses TRBV7-9 and TRBJ2-7; D unresolved. This CDR3 contains 13 residues. The V gene's germline CDR1 is SEHNR and CDR2 FQNEAQ (reference sequence). The V end was cut by 6 bases, the J end by 4 bases, with 13 bases between. The CDR3 region is CASSPSARYEQYF. CDR3 sequence (DNA): TGTGCCAGCAGTCCAAGCGCCCGTTACGAGCAGTACTTC.

J is TRBJ1-1 and V is TRBV12-5, with 10 bases aligning to TRBD1. This CDR3 has 15 residues. Trimming cost V 5 bases and J 1 base; bases outside gene matches: 4. The germline CDR1 and CDR2 sequences are LGHNT and FRNRAP. The CDR3 bases are TGTGCTAGTGGTACGACAGGGGGCGAGAACACTGAAGCTTTCTTT. As protein: CASGTTGGENTEAFF.

The chain carries TRBV30 and TRBJ2-7; D is possibly TRBD1 (6 bases). The CDR3 has 13 residues. CDR1 and CDR2 from the germline V gene are GTSNPN and SVGIG (reference sequence). V was trimmed by 4 bases and J by 6 bases, leaving 16 bases between them. This CDR3 reads CAWTPTGSGEQYF. The CDR3 region has the DNA TGTGCCTGGACCCCTACAGGGTCGGGCGAGCAGTACTTC.

The chain employs TRBV30 and TRBJ1-2, with D possibly matching TRBD1 (5 bases). Germline V CDR1 and CDR2: GTSNPN, SVGIG (reference sequence). CDR3 length: 12 residues. V gave up 0 bases and J gave up 5 bases, with 7 bases separating them. Here the CDR3 reads CAWSVREYGYTF. CDR3 bases: TGTGCCTGGAGTGTCAGGGAATATGGCTACACCTTC.

V is TRBV6-2 or TRBV6-3 and J is TRBJ1-2; D ambiguous. Trimming took 6 bases from V and 2 from J, leaving 19 bases between them. Germline V gives CDR1 MNHEY, CDR2 SVGEGT. The CDR3 consists of 16 residues. CDR3 nucleotides: TGTGCCAGCAGCATAACCCGGCCCCCCGGGAACTATGGCTACACCTTC. This gives the protein CASSITRPPGNYGYTF.

This clone has more than one count but fewer than ten. V and J are TRBV6-2 or TRBV6-3 and TRBJ2-1, with D perhaps TRBD2 (7 bases). This CDR3 has 14 residues. Trimming took 5 bases from V and 7 from J, leaving 15 bases between them. From germline, CDR1 is MNHEY and CDR2 SVGEGT. DNA for the CDR3: TGTGCCAGCAGTCAACGGGGGGCATGGAATGAGCAGTTCTTC. This translates into CASSQRGAWNEQFF.

The chain has TRBV3-1 (or the pseudogene TRBV3-2) and TRBJ2-3; 7 bases line up with TRBD2. Germline V gene sequence: CDR1 LGHDT, CDR2 YNNKEL (reference sequence). This CDR3 comprises 15 residues. Trimming cost V 1 base and J 5 bases; bases outside gene matches: 6. CDR3 in amino acids: CASSQVGLGRDTQYF. In DNA form, the CDR3 reads TGTGCCAGCAGCCAAGTCGGACTAGGGAGAGATACGCAGTATTTT.

The chain has TRBV5-1 and TRBJ2-1; weak D call: TRBD1 (7 bases). Trimming cost V 5 bases and J 6 bases, with 21 bases left between them. In germline, CDR1 is SGHRS, CDR2 YFSETQ. The CDR3 totals 16 residues. The CDR3 here is CASRSEGTAGVNEQFF. CDR3 DNA sequence: TGCGCCAGCAGATCCGAAGGGACAGCGGGCGTCAATGAGCAGTTCTTC.

The chain combines TRBV5-6 with TRBJ2-7; 10 bases fit TRBD2. The CDR3 extends over 14 amino acids. V lost 4 bases and J lost 3; bases outside the gene matches: 4. Germline-derived CDR1 and CDR2 are SGHDT and YYEEEE. The CDR3 here is CASSPLAGHYEQYF. DNA of the CDR3: TGTGCCAGCAGCCCACTAGCGGGGCACTACGAGCAGTACTTC. Drawing the rest from reference TRBV5-6 and TRBJ2-7, the complete variable domain is DAGVTQSPTHLIKTRGQQVTLRCSPKSGHDTVSWYQQALGQGPQFIFQYYEEEERQRGNFPDRFSGHQFPNYSSELNVNALLLGDSALYLCASSPLAGHYEQYFGPGTRLTVT.